This is a list of T cell receptor beta chains from one sample in a study of blood T cell repertoires in COVID-19. Method: immunoSEQ multiplex PCR; TCRdb's copy keeps in-frame clones and lacks some. The top ten clones hold 8.1% of a sample with 95,000 to 120,000 clones, more than 80% of them seen once. Sequencing input: peripheral blood. The receptors derive from a middle-aged woman with acute or convalescent COVID-19. Both conserved end residues are part of each CDR3. A D gene is named only where the DNA matches it firmly. The listing skips clone size in some rows; elsewhere it reads once, few, many or a size class.

j_call d_call clone_size v_call cdr3_aa cdr3_nt
TRBJ1-1 NA NA TRBV3-1/TRBV3-2 CASSQGGTGIEAFF TGTGCCAGCAGCCAAGGGGGCACAGGGATAGAAGCTTTCTTT
TRBJ1-5 TRBD1 NA TRBV12-5 CASGLEQGTTQPQHF TGTGCTAGTGGTTTAGAACAGGGGACAACTCAGCCCCAGCATTTT
TRBJ1-2 TRBD1 NA TRBV3-1/TRBV3-2 CASSQQQGARGYTF TGTGCCAGCAGCCAACAACAGGGGGCAAGAGGCTACACCTTC
TRBJ2-1 TRBD2 NA TRBV27 CASSLSSGGANEQFF TGTGCCAGCAGTTTAAGTAGCGGGGGGGCTAATGAGCAGTTCTTC
TRBJ1-2 NA NA TRBV10-2 CASSEIWSSGNYGYTF TGCGCCAGCAGTGAAATATGGTCAAGCGGTAACTATGGCTACACCTTC
TRBJ2-1 TRBD2 NA TRBV9 CASSAAGGPGNEQFF TGTGCCAGCAGCGCTGCGGGGGGGCCCGGGAATGAGCAGTTCTTC
TRBJ1-2 NA NA TRBV6-5 CASNPQQGGGYTF TGTGCCAGCAACCCCCAACAGGGCGGGGGCTACACCTTC
TRBJ2-5 NA NA TRBV7-2 CASSLWGVQETQYF TGTGCCAGCAGCTTATGGGGGGTTCAAGAGACCCAGTACTTC
TRBJ1-2 TRBD1 NA TRBV15 CATSSGGAGYGYTF TGTGCCACCAGCTCAGGGGGCGCAGGCTATGGCTACACCTTC
TRBJ1-3 NA few TRBV28 CASSFPTDGNTIYF TGTGCCAGCAGTTTCCCGACAGATGGAAACACCATATATTTT
TRBJ2-1 NA NA TRBV27 CASSLSGANEQFF TGTGCCAGCAGTTTATCGGGGGCCAATGAGCAGTTCTTC
TRBJ1-5 NA NA TRBV18 CASSPGVIQPQHF TGTGCCAGCTCACCCGGGGTTATCCAGCCCCAGCATTTT
TRBJ2-3 NA NA TRBV20-1 CSARNSDTQYF TGCAGTGCTAGAAATTCGGATACGCAGTATTTT
TRBJ2-2 NA NA TRBV7-9 CASSFLGANTGELFF TGTGCCAGCAGCTTCCTTGGGGCTAACACCGGGGAGCTGTTTTTT
TRBJ1-2 NA once TRBV7-9 CASSLFGEGRGRVGYTF TGTGCCAGCAGCTTATTTGGAGAGGGCAGGGGCCGGGTTGGCTACACCTTC
TRBJ1-2 NA few TRBV27 CASSSTGSDYGYTF TGTGCCAGCAGTTCTACAGGGTCGGACTATGGCTACACCTTC
TRBJ2-6 TRBD2 NA TRBV6-5 CASTPGGAGANVLTF TGTGCCAGCACCCCGGGGGGGGCTGGGGCCAACGTCCTGACTTTC
TRBJ2-7 NA NA TRBV12-5 CASGLVPGEQYF TGTGCTAGTGGTTTGGTTCCAGGGGAGCAGTACTTC
TRBJ1-2 TRBD1 NA TRBV9 CASSVSPTPTGAERGYTF TGTGCCAGCAGCGTATCTCCCACCCCGACAGGGGCCGAACGGGGCTACACCTTC
TRBJ2-1 TRBD1 NA TRBV5-1 CASSLGDRGNEQFF TGCGCCAGCAGCTTGGGGGACAGGGGGAATGAGCAGTTCTTC
TRBJ2-1 TRBD1 NA TRBV28 CASTTNRGSDEQFF TGTGCCAGCACCACCAACAGGGGCAGCGATGAGCAGTTCTTC
TRBJ1-3 NA NA TRBV5-1 CASSLQVSGNTIYF TGCGCCAGCAGCTTGCAGGTCTCTGGAAACACCATATATTTT
TRBJ1-3 NA NA TRBV19 CASNLDSTGNTIYF TGTGCCAGTAACTTGGACAGCACTGGAAACACCATATATTTT